This T cell receptor beta chain came from a study of TIL therapy for anti-PD-1-resistant metastatic lung cancer. Sequencing used immunoSEQ v3. TCRdb's copy holds only in-frame clones and misses some; the assay was immunoSEQ multiplex PCR. The sample shows approximately 87,000 clones, 50% to 70% of them seen only once. Germline V gives CDR1 LNHNV, CDR2 YYDKDF (reference sequence). The V gene lost 0 bases and the J gene lost 7 bases, with 18 bases spanning the gap. The CDR3 totals 16 residues. Stated time point: pre-treatment sample, taken before nivolumab and TIL therapy. Pleural nodules or supraclavicular lymph nodes made up most of the excised metastases sampled.

This specimen was tumor tissue, taken at baseline. The chain employs TRBV15 and TRBJ1-1; TRBD1 might be the D (5 bases). The receptor comes from a person between 25 and 80 years old with non-small cell lung cancer. CDR3 DNA: TGTGCCACCAGCAGAGATGCTGTGGGGATGGGACTTGAAGCTTTCTTT. This sequence encodes CATSRDAVGMGLEAFF.